What follows are 13 T cell receptor beta chains derived from one specimen sequenced in a study of CD8 T cells in Susac syndrome. Random hexamers were used to reverse transcribe roughly 0.45 to 1 ug of RNA. TCRdb reanalysed the immunoSEQ multiplex PCR reads using MiXCR and keeps one entry per CDR3 protein. The repertoire includes some 200,000 distinct CDR3 sequences, approximately 95% of them detected once, and around 0.16% sits in the top ten. Sequencing was carried out using CD8+ T cells from PBMCs. These receptor sequences come from a human donor with Susac syndrome.

In DNA form, the CDR3 reads TGTGCCAGCAGTTTGGACGGCTACGAGCAGTACTTC. It encodes CASSLDGYEQYF. The rearrangement uses TRBV27 and TRBJ2-7; D is unresolved. The germline CDR1 and CDR2 sequences are MNHEY and SMNVEV (reference sequence). This CDR3 contains 12 residues. Trimming took off 3 bases at V and 3 bases at J, with 6 bases between the two ends.

V and J are TRBV5-1 and TRBJ2-5; D may match TRBD1 or TRBD2 (6 bases each). The V end was cut by 5 bases, the J end by 1 base, with 18 bases between. From germline, CDR1 is SGHRS and CDR2 YFSETQ. This CDR3 spans 16 amino acids. The CDR3 is CASRFLFRGLQETQYF. The DNA of the CDR3 is TGCGCCAGCAGATTCCTCTTCCGGGGGCTCCAAGAGACCCAGTACTTC.

This sequence joins TRBV15 and TRBJ2-7; a possible D gene is TRBD1 (6 bases). This CDR3 comprises 15 residues. Germline assignment: CDR1 LNHNV and CDR2 YYDKDF (reference sequence). V lost 2 bases to trimming and J lost 3 bases, with 14 bases between them. CDR3 sequence: CATSRQRTASYEQYF. The DNA of the CDR3 is TGTGCCACCAGCAGACAGCGGACAGCTAGCTACGAGCAGTACTTC.

The chain has TRBV5-1 and TRBJ2-3; D tentatively fits TRBD1 or TRBD2 (5 bases each). This CDR3 spans 14 amino acids. Germline values: CDR1 SGHRS, CDR2 YFSETQ. V was trimmed by 0 bases and J by 0 bases, leaving 5 bases between them. The CDR3 region has the DNA TGCGCCAGCAGCTTGGGGGACAGCACAGATACGCAGTATTTT. Translation: CASSLGDSTDTQYF.

V is TRBV4-2 and J is TRBJ2-3, with TRBD2 identical over 10 bases. V shed 3 bases and J 3 bases; nucleotides not matched to a gene: 9. Germline CDR1 LGHNA, CDR2 YNFKEQ. This CDR3 is built from 17 residues. The CDR3 sequence: CASSQANLAGGTDTQYF. The CDR3 coding sequence is TGTGCCAGCAGCCAGGCCAACTTAGCGGGAGGTACAGATACGCAGTATTTT.

The V gene is TRBV11-2, the J gene TRBJ2-3; 8 bases line up with TRBD2. V was clipped by 5 bases and J by 2 bases; unmatched bases: 3. Germline V gene sequence: CDR1 SGHAT, CDR2 FQNNGV. This CDR3 comprises 14 residues. CDR3 protein: CASSGSGNTDTQYF. The CDR3 region has the DNA TGTGCCAGCAGCGGTAGCGGGAACACAGATACGCAGTATTTT.

This chain joins TRBV18 and TRBJ1-6, with D possibly TRBD1 on 5 matching bases. V dropped 2 bases and J dropped 11 bases, with 16 bases sitting between them. The CDR3 is 15 amino acids. CDR1 and CDR2 from the germline V gene are KGHSH and LQKENI. The CDR3 DNA sequence: TGTGCCAGCTCACCAAGAGGGGTCTTGGCGCCACCCCTCCACTTT. Protein sequence: CASSPRGVLAPPLHF.

This chain joins TRBV24-1 and TRBJ2-5, with TRBD2 as a possible D gene (5 bases). Between the trimmed V and J ends, which lost 4 bases and 0 bases, there was a span of 8 bases. CDR1 is KGHDR, CDR2 SFDVKD, per germline. The CDR3 runs to 14 residues. Here the CDR3 DNA reads TGTGCCACCAGTGACCGGGGAAACCAAGAGACCCAGTACTTC. Protein product: CATSDRGNQETQYF.

The chain links TRBV13 to TRBJ1-1, with D possibly TRBD1 on 5 matching bases. There are 14 residues in the CDR3. CDR1 PRHDT and CDR2 FYEKMQ come from the germline V gene (reference sequence). Deletions cut 4 bases from V and 0 bases from J, with 9 bases between. CDR3: CASSSTAMNTEAFF. The DNA for the CDR3 is TGTGCCAGCAGCTCGACAGCTATGAACACTGAAGCTTTCTTT.

The V gene is TRBV5-1, the J gene TRBJ2-7; weak D call: TRBD2 (6 bases). V dropped 4 bases and J dropped 3 bases, with 14 bases sitting between them. Germline-derived CDR1 and CDR2 are SGHRS and YFSETQ. The CDR3 is made up of 14 amino acids. CDR3 bases: TGCGCCAGCAGCACGCAGGCGGGGTACTACGAGCAGTACTTC. Its translation is CASSTQAGYYEQYF.

V is TRBV4-1 and J is TRBJ2-7; 9 bases line up with TRBD2. Germline CDR1 and CDR2: MGHRA and YSYEKL. Trimming removed 6 bases from V and 2 bases from J; junction bases left unmatched: 8. This CDR3 is 15 amino acids long. CDR3 sequence (DNA): TGCGCCAGCAGTTGGAAAGCGGGAGGCACCTACGAGCAGTACTTC. Protein: CASSWKAGGTYEQYF.

This clonotype was counted a single time. V gene TRBV14 combines with J gene TRBJ1-1; unclear D gene. Trimming removed 0 bases from V and 8 bases from J, with 16 bases in between. CDR3 length: 15 residues. CDR1 SGHDN and CDR2 FVKESK come from the germline V gene. The CDR3 coding sequence is TGTGCCAGCAGCCAAGATCCCCAATGGGGTAGGGAAGCTTTCTTT. Translated: CASSQDPQWGREAFF.

The genes are TRBV10-3 and TRBJ2-6, with D maybe TRBD2 (6 bases). Trimming shortened V by 4 bases and J by 0 bases, and 7 bases separated the two germline ends. This CDR3 contains 15 residues. The germline V gene has CDR1 ENHRY and CDR2 SYGVKD. The CDR3 loop reads CAISVGGSGANVLTF. As DNA, the CDR3 is TGTGCCATCAGTGTGGGGGGCTCTGGGGCCAACGTCCTGACTTTC.